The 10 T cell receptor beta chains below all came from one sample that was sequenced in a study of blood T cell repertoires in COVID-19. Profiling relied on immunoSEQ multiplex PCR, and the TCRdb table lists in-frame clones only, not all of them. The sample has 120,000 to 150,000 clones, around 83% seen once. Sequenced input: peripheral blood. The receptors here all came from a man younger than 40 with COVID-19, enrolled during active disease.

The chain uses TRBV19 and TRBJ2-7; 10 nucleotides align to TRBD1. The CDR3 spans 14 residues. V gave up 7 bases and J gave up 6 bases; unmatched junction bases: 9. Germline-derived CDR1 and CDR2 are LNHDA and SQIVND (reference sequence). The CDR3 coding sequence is TGTGCCAGTAACCCGGGACAGGGGATCGGCGAGCAGTACTTC. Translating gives CASNPGQGIGEQYF.

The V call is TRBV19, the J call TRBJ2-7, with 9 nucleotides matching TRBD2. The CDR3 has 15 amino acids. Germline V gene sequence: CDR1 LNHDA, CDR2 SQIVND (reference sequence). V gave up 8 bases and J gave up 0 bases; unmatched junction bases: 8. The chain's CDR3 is CASSVGTSYSYEQYF. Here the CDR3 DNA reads TGTGCCAGTTCTGTCGGGACTAGCTACTCCTACGAGCAGTACTTC. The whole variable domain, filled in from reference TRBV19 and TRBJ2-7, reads DGGITQSPKYLFRKEGQNVTLSCEQNLNHDAMYWYRQDPGQGLRLIYYSQIVNDFQKGDIAEGYSVSREKKESFPLTVTSAQKNPTAFYLCASSVGTSYSYEQYFGPGTRLTVT.

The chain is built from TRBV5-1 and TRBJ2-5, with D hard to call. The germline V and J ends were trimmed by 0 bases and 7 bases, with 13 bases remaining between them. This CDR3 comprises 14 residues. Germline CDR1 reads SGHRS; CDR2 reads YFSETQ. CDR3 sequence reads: CASSLGPGGGTQYF. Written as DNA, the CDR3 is TGCGCCAGCAGCTTGGGTCCAGGTGGTGGGACCCAGTACTTC.

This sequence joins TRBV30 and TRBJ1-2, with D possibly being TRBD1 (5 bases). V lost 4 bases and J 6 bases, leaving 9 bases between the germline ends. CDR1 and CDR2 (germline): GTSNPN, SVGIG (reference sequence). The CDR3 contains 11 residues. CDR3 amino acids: CAWMRGDGYTF. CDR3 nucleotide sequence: TGTGCCTGGATGCGGGGGGATGGCTACACCTTC.

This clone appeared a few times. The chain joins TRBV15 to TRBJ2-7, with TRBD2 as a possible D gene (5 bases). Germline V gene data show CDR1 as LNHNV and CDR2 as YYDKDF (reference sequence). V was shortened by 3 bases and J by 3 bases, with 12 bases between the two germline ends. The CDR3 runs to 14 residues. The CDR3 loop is CATSSLLDDYEQYF. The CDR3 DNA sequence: TGTGCCACCAGCAGCCTACTAGACGACTACGAGCAGTACTTC. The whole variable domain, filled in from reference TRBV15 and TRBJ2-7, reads DAMVIQNPRYQVTQFGKPVTLSCSQTLNHNVMYWYQQKSSQAPKLLFHYYDKDFNNEADTPDNFQSRRPNTSFCFLDIRSPGLGDTAMYLCATSSLLDDYEQYFGPGTRLTVT.

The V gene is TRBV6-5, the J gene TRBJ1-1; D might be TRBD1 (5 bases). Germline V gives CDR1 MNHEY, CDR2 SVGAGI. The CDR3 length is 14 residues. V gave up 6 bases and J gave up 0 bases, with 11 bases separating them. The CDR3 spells CASSLKGVNTEAFF. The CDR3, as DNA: TGTGCCAGCAGCCTAAAAGGGGTGAACACTGAAGCTTTCTTT.

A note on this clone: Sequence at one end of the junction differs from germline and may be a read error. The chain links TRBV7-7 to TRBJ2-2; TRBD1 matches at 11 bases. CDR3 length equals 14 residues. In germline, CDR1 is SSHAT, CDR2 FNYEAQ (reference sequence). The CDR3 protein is CASSLDRGRGELFF. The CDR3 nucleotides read TGTGCTAGCAGCCTGGACAGGGGGCGCGGGGAGCTGTTTTTT.

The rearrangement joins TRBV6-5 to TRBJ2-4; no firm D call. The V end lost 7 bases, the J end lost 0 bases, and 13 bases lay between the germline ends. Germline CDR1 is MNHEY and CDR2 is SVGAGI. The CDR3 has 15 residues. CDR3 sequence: CASNQHPGAKNIQYF. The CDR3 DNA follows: TGTGCCAGCAACCAACACCCGGGAGCCAAAAACATTCAGTACTTC.

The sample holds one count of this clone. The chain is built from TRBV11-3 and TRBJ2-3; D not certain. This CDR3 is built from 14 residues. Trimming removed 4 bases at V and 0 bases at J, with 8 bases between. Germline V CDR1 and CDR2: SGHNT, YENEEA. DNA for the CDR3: TGTGCCAGCAGCTCAAAGGAGAGCACAGATACGCAGTATTTT. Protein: CASSSKESTDTQYF.

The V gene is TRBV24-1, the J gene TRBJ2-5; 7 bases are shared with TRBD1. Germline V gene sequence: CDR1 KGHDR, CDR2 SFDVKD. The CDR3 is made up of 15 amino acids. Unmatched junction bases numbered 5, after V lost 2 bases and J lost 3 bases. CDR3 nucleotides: TGTGCCACCAGTGATTCCGGGACAGACAAAGAGACCCAGTACTTC. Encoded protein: CATSDSGTDKETQYF.